This T cell receptor beta chain was sequenced during a study of tumor-infiltrating lymphocytes in primary liver carcinoma. Making TCR beta cDNA involved approximately 520 ng total RNA and a constant-region primer. Amplification in three nested multiplex PCR rounds with slightly modified ARM-PCR gave rise to TCR beta libraries. TCRdb fed the multiplex PCR reads into MiXCR, producing one record per CDR3 protein. The repertoire includes more than 50,000 distinct CDR3 sequences, about three quarters of them detected once, and under 30% sits in the top ten. Points on this clonotype: Since no conserved phenylalanine or tryptophan closes the CDR3, a read error is the likely cause.

Joint extraction of RNA and DNA used roughly 19-33 mg of bulk tissue that was unsorted. This TCR came from a man aged 35 to 55 with primary liver carcinoma and hepatitis B virus infection. The sample taken for sequencing was liver tumor tissue from sampling region 2. Subset indicated: tumor region T2, inferior pole.

This chain's CDR3 is CAISEGEMTRNEQFY. For the CDR3, the DNA is TGCGCCATCAGTGAGGGGGAAATGACACGGAATGAGCAGTTCTAC. The chain has TRBV10-3 and TRBJ2-1; D is possibly TRBD1 (6 bases). From germline, CDR1 is ENHRY and CDR2 SYGVKD. The CDR3 is 15 residues long.